The rows below give T cell receptor beta chains drawn from one sample of a study of a mutant IDH1 vaccine in newly diagnosed glioma. Their cognate antigens are unknown. Sequencing was performed with immunoSEQ multiplex PCR; in TCRdb, only in-frame clones are kept and a portion is missing. The table shows approximately 66,000 clones, with approximately 81% occurring only once. Sequencing was performed on PBMCs, taken from a glioma patient whose treatment included an IDH1 peptide vaccine. The receptors here all came from a man aged 25-45 years with glioma. Both conserved end residues are part of each CDR3. The D gene is left open where the match is weak. For some rows the clone size is stated as once, few or many, or as a class when expanded; others skip it.

size: -; J: TRBJ2-5; V: TRBV19; D: -; DNA: TGTGCCAGTAGTATAATAGGCATGGGGGTGACCCAGTACTTC; CDR3: CASSIIGMGVTQYF
size: -; J: TRBJ2-3; V: TRBV18; D: -; DNA: TGTGCCAGCTCACCTGTCGGGGATACGCAGTATTTT; CDR3: CASSPVGDTQYF
size: few; J: TRBJ2-7; V: TRBV18; D: TRBD2; DNA: TGTGCCAGCTCACGGCGGACTAGCGACTCCTACGAGCAGTACTTC; CDR3: CASSRRTSDSYEQYF
size: -; J: TRBJ1-2; V: TRBV27; D: TRBD1; DNA: TGTGCCAGCAGCTTATCTCGGACAGGGGTGGGCTACACCTTC; CDR3: CASSLSRTGVGYTF
size: -; J: TRBJ2-2; V: TRBV18; D: -; DNA: TGTGCCAGCTCACCATCGACAGGTACCGGGGAGCTGTTTTTT; CDR3: CASSPSTGTGELFF
size: -; J: TRBJ1-1; V: TRBV6-5; D: -; DNA: TGTGCCAGCAGTTACCCCCCGGGGCCAAACACTGAAGCTTTCTTT; CDR3: CASSYPPGPNTEAFF
size: -; J: TRBJ1-2; V: TRBV14; D: TRBD1; DNA: TGTGCCAGCAGCGACAGGGTTCAGGTCTCTGGCTACACCTTC; CDR3: CASSDRVQVSGYTF
size: once; J: TRBJ2-5; V: TRBV19; D: -; DNA: TGTGCCAGTAGTGAAGCCGGGACGTCGTTTGAGACCCAGTACTTC; CDR3: CASSEAGTSFETQYF
size: -; J: TRBJ2-7; V: TRBV10-2; D: TRBD1; DNA: TGCGCCAGCAGTGAGTGGGGGACAGGGGGCACCTACGAGCAGTACTTC; CDR3: CASSEWGTGGTYEQYF
size: -; J: TRBJ2-2; V: TRBV5-1; D: TRBD2; DNA: TGCGCCAGCAGCTTTGATAGCGGGGGTTCCGGGGAGCTGTTTTTT; CDR3: CASSFDSGGSGELFF
size: -; J: TRBJ2-5; V: TRBV11-2; D: -; DNA: TGTGCCAGCAGCTCTGGACGGCTCCAAGAGACCCAGTACTTC; CDR3: CASSSGRLQETQYF
size: -; J: TRBJ1-1; V: TRBV7-6; D: -; DNA: TGTGCCAGCAGCGTAACCTCAGGGATGCACGGGAACACTGAAGCTTTCTTT; CDR3: CASSVTSGMHGNTEAFF